Following are 14 T cell receptor beta chains from one sample sequenced in a study of cytomegalovirus exposure and HLA in healthy donors (TCRdb year 2017). The library was generated by the immunoSEQ multiplex PCR assay. For the multiplex PCR, a mixture combining 60 forward primers for TCR Vbeta segments and 13 reverse primers for TCR Jbeta segments was used. In its TCRdb copy, this immuneACCESS table keeps in-frame sequences only and misses some clones. Where compared with another copy, unresolved V genes explain less than half of these, and the others have no known cause. The sample records some 120,000 clones, 75% to 85% of which are singletons. Around 10% of the sample comes from the top ten. Specimen: PBMCs. These receptors were obtained from a male donor in good health and CMV-seropositive.

The chain joins TRBV28 to TRBJ2-6; maybe TRBD1 (6 bases). The CDR3 extends over 14 amino acids. Germline CDR1 reads MDHEN; CDR2 reads SYDVKM. Trimming took 4 bases from V and 4 from J, leaving 8 bases between them. The CDR3 DNA follows: TGTGCCAGCAGTTCAGGGGTCGGGGCCAACGTCCTGACTTTC. It yields the protein CASSSGVGANVLTF.

The chain carries TRBV21-1 and TRBJ2-7; the table's D call, TRBD2, has no DNA check behind it. TRBV21-1 is listed as a pseudogene. CDR3 size: 14 residues. CDR3 protein: CASRTTPPSGEQYF. In DNA, the CDR3 is TGTGCCAGCAGAACGACTCCCCCCTCGGGCGAGCAGTACTTC.

V is TRBV19 and J is TRBJ2-1; D uncertain. V lost 2 bases to trimming and J lost 4 bases, with 9 bases between them. The length of the CDR3 is 14 residues. Germline V gene data show CDR1 as LNHDA and CDR2 as SQIVND (reference sequence). CDR3 nucleotides: TGTGCCAGTAGTATATTGCTAGAGTACAATGAGCAGTTCTTC. It translates to CASSILLEYNEQFF.

The V and J genes are TRBV19 and TRBJ1-3; weak D call: TRBD1 (5 bases). The length of the CDR3 is 12 residues. The germline CDR1 and CDR2 sequences are LNHDA and SQIVND (reference sequence). V was cut by 6 bases and J by 5 bases, with 8 bases left in between. The CDR3 loop is CASRQGRNTIYF. The CDR3 DNA sequence: TGTGCCAGTAGGCAGGGAAGAAACACCATATATTTT.

The chain recombines TRBV27 with TRBJ2-3; 10 bases line up with TRBD1. The germline CDR1 and CDR2 sequences are MNHEY and SMNVEV (reference sequence). This CDR3 is 17 amino acids long. Unmatched junction bases numbered 17, after V lost 6 bases and J lost 8 bases. The chain's CDR3 is CASSPSVGQGVMSTQYF. The CDR3, as DNA: TGTGCCAGCAGCCCGAGTGTCGGACAGGGGGTTATGTCTACGCAGTATTTT.

The chain joins TRBV4-1 to TRBJ1-2; D ambiguous. Germline CDR1 and CDR2: MGHRA and YSYEKL. Trimming cost V 0 bases and J 4 bases, with 6 bases left between them. The CDR3 runs 13 residues. For the CDR3, the DNA is TGCGCCAGCAGCCAAGATTCCAGCTATGGCTACACCTTC. Encoded protein: CASSQDSSYGYTF.

V is TRBV30 and J is TRBJ1-2; perhaps TRBD1 as D (5 bases). The V gene lost 1 base and the J gene lost 2 bases, with 23 bases spanning the gap. The CDR3 extends over 18 amino acids. The V gene's germline CDR1 is GTSNPN and CDR2 SVGIG (reference sequence). CDR3 region: CAWSGTDQGSGANYGYTF. CDR3 nucleotide sequence: TGTGCCTGGAGTGGGACGGACCAAGGGTCTGGGGCAAACTATGGCTACACCTTC.

The CDR3, as DNA: TGTGCCTGGAGTCCACGGGGACAGGGGGTCCACGAGCAGTACTTC. It encodes CAWSPRGQGVHEQYF. The chain uses TRBV30 and TRBJ2-7; the match to TRBD1 covers 11 bases. CDR1 GTSNPN and CDR2 SVGIG come from the germline V gene (reference sequence). The J segment lost 5 bases and the V segment lost 2 bases, leaving 8 bases of the junction unmatched. This CDR3 is 15 amino acids long. Supplemented by reference TRBV30 and TRBJ2-7, the full variable domain reads SQTIHQWPATLVQPVGSPLSLECTVEGTSNPNLYWYRQAAGRGLQLLFYSVGIGQISSEVPQNLSASRPQDRQFILSSKKLLLSDSGFYLCAWSPRGQGVHEQYFGPGTRLTVT.

This rearrangement joins TRBV2 to TRBJ2-2; 9 bases match TRBD1. The CDR3 consists of 14 residues. V trimming: 6 bases; J trimming: 5 bases; junction bases outside the gene matches: 4. Germline lookup yields CDR1 SNHLY and CDR2 FYNNEI. The CDR3 DNA reads TGTGCCAGCAGCCCGGGACAGGGAACCGGGGAGCTGTTTTTT. Translation: CASSPGQGTGELFF.

The chain uses TRBV30 and TRBJ2-3, with D tentatively TRBD1 (5 bases). V was pared by 4 bases and J by 4 bases, with 6 bases between. This CDR3 is built from 11 residues. Per germline, CDR1 GTSNPN and CDR2 SVGIG (reference sequence). The CDR3 loop is CAWTGSDTQYF. The CDR3 nucleotides read TGTGCCTGGACAGGGTCAGATACGCAGTATTTT.

The CDR3 region is CASSHPKMQRDNEKLFF. In nucleotides, the CDR3 is TGCGCCAGCAGCCATCCGAAGATGCAGCGAGATAATGAAAAACTGTTTTTT. The chain is built from TRBV4-1 and TRBJ1-4; no clear D. Trimming left V 3 bases short and J 4 bases short, with 18 bases between. CDR1 is MGHRA and CDR2 is YSYEKL in the germline V gene. This CDR3 spans 17 amino acids.

The rearrangement uses TRBV7-2 and TRBJ2-1; 7 positions match TRBD2. CDR3 length: 17 residues. The germline gives CDR1 SGHTA, CDR2 FQGNSA. V dropped 4 bases and J dropped 1; count of bases not matched to a gene: 10. The CDR3 protein is CASSSIRGRASYNEQFF. CDR3 nucleotide sequence: TGTGCCAGCAGCTCAATCCGCGGGAGAGCTTCCTACAATGAGCAGTTCTTC.

This sequence joins TRBV30 and TRBJ2-2, with a possible D match to TRBD2 (5 bases). The CDR3 totals 13 residues. V gave up 7 bases and J gave up 1 base, with 10 bases separating them. Germline-derived CDR1 and CDR2 are GTSNPN and SVGIG (reference sequence). The CDR3: CAFSGRNTGELFF. For the CDR3, the DNA is TGTGCCTTTAGTGGGAGGAACACCGGGGAGCTGTTTTTT.

This clone was seen a few times. J is TRBJ2-7 and V is TRBV6-6, with D possibly matching TRBD1 (6 bases). Trimming took 8 bases from V and 3 from J, leaving 14 bases between them. Germline-derived CDR1 and CDR2 are MNHNY and SVGAGI (reference sequence). The CDR3 contains 13 residues. The chain's CDR3 is CASGRDTYYEQYF. The CDR3 DNA reads as TGTGCCAGCGGCCGGGACACGTACTACGAGCAGTACTTC.